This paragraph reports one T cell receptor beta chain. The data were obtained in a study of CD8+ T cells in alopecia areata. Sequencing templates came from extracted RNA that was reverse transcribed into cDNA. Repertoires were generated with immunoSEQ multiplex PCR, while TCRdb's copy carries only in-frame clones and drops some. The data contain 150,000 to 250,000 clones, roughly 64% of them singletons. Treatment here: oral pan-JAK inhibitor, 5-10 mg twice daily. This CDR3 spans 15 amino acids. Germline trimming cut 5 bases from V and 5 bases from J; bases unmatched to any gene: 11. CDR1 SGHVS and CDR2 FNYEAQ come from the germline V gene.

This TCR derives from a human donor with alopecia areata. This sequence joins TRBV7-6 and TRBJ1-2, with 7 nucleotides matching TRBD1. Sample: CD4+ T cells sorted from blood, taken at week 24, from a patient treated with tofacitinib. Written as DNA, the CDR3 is TGTGCCAGCAGCAAGCAGACAGGGAGTGGGTATGGCTACACCTTC. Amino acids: CASSKQTGSGYGYTF.